Following are 18 T cell receptor beta chains from one sample sequenced in a study of vaccination and CD4 T cells after COVID-19. Their antigens are not known. Treatment specified: roughly 10-day PBMC culture with coronavirus spike peptide pools or control peptides (ViraFEST assay). The Oncomine TCR Beta short-read assay was applied to DNA of cultured CD4+ T cells. TCRdb recomputed calls from the PCR reads with MiXCR, one row per CDR3 protein. The repertoire holds approximately 17,000 distinct CDR3 sequences, with roughly 34% as singletons. Sequenced sample: CD4+ T cells from blood, cultured in vitro. These receptors originate from a human donor who had recovered from COVID-19.

This clonotype was seen a few times. This chain joins TRBV7-9 and TRBJ1-2; 8 nucleotides line up with TRBD1. The germline gives CDR1 SEHNR, CDR2 FQNEAQ (reference sequence). The CDR3 has 15 amino acids. V shed 4 bases, J shed 3 bases, and the junction held 7 bases outside the gene matches. CDR3 sequence reads: CASSSTDREDYGYTF. For the CDR3, the DNA is TGTGCCAGCAGCTCCACGGACAGGGAGGACTATGGCTACACCTTC.

The chain is built from TRBV7-8 and TRBJ1-2, with D uncertain. Germline values: CDR1 SGHVS, CDR2 FQNEAQ. The CDR3 consists of 11 residues. The V and J ends lost 5 bases and 6 bases respectively, with 7 bases between them. CDR3 sequence (DNA): TGTGCCAGCAGCCGAATAGATGGCTACACCTTC. Translated: CASSRIDGYTF.

V gene TRBV20-1 combines with J gene TRBJ2-1; 11 nucleotides align to TRBD2. V shed 5 bases, J shed 4 bases, and the junction held 7 bases outside the gene matches. CDR3 length: 15 residues. Germline V CDR1 and CDR2: DFQATT, SNEGSKA (reference sequence). The CDR3 DNA sequence: TGCAGTGCTTCCGGGACTAGCGGACAGTACAATGAGCAGTTCTTC. It is translated as CSASGTSGQYNEQFF.

Sample share makes this clonotype medium-sized. CDR3 amino acids: CSARDPTGTGGFQPQHF. CDR3 bases: TGCAGTGCTAGAGACCCCACGGGGACAGGGGGCTTTCAGCCCCAGCATTTT. V usage is TRBV20-1 and J usage is TRBJ1-5, with 12 bases matching TRBD1. The V segment lost 0 bases and the J segment 6 bases; nucleotides outside the gene matches: 9. This CDR3 is built from 17 residues. Germline V lookup: CDR1 DFQATT, CDR2 SNEGSKA (reference sequence).

The rearrangement uses TRBV25-1 and TRBJ1-6, with a weak D call TRBD1 (5 bases). This CDR3 has 17 residues. V was shortened by 1 base and J by 0 bases, with 10 bases between the two germline ends. The germline V gene has CDR1 MGHDK and CDR2 SYGVNS. The CDR3 DNA reads TGTGCCAGCAGTGAATCGGGGCTGAGCTCCTATAATTCACCCCTCCACTTT. This codes for CASSESGLSSYNSPLHF.

The genes are TRBV7-3 and TRBJ2-1, with a weak D call TRBD1 (5 bases). The V end was cut by 5 bases, the J end by 3 bases, with 5 bases between. This CDR3 is built from 12 residues. The germline V gene has CDR1 SGHTA and CDR2 FQGTGA. The CDR3 reads CASSDSYNEQFF. CDR3 coding DNA: TGTGCCAGCAGCGACAGCTACAATGAGCAGTTCTTC.

This clonotype has a handful of counts. The V gene is TRBV20-1, the J gene TRBJ2-2; TRBD1 aligns across 8 bases. V lost 6 bases and J lost 6; bases outside the gene matches: 9. Germline V lookup: CDR1 DFQATT, CDR2 SNEGSKA (reference sequence). The CDR3 contains 14 residues. Here the CDR3 DNA reads TGCAGTGCGATCGATTCAGGGGGCTCCGGGGAGCTGTTTTTT. Amino acid sequence: CSAIDSGGSGELFF.

This clonotype was counted between two and nine times. This chain joins TRBV9 and TRBJ1-2; D call uncertain. The CDR3 runs to 15 residues. CDR1 SGDLS and CDR2 YYNGEE come from the germline V gene. Between the trimmed V and J ends, which lost 0 bases and 10 bases, there was a span of 19 bases. CDR3 nucleotides: TGTGCCAGCAGCGTAGTATGGAGACTAGCAAGGGACTACACCTTC. The encoded protein is CASSVVWRLARDYTF. The whole variable domain, filled in from reference TRBV9 and TRBJ1-2, reads DSGVTQTPKHLITATGQRVTLRCSPRSGDLSVYWYQQSLDQGLQFLIQYYNGEERAKGNILERFSAQQFPDLHSELNLSSLELGDSALYFCASSVVWRLARDYTFGSGTRLTVV.

This clonotype was observed once. The CDR3 reads CASSQGTSGPYEQYF. In nucleotides, the CDR3 is TGTGCCAGCAGCCAAGGGACTAGCGGACCCTACGAGCAGTACTTC. The chain couples TRBV6-1 to TRBJ2-7; 11 bases fit TRBD2. Germline CDR1 and CDR2: MNHNS and SASEGT. Trimming at V came to 6 bases and at J to 2 bases, leaving 6 bases not matched to a gene. The CDR3 consists of 15 residues.

This clonotype was seen only a few times. The V and J genes are TRBV5-1 and TRBJ1-2, with 7 bases lining up with TRBD1. With 4 bases clipped from V and 2 bases from J, the junction kept 5 bases outside the gene matches. Germline V gene data show CDR1 as SGHRS and CDR2 as YFSETQ. The CDR3 is 14 amino acids. The CDR3 DNA is TGCGCCAGCAGCGGAGGGACAGCAAACTATGGCTACACCTTC. This sequence encodes CASSGGTANYGYTF.

The chain carries TRBV19 and TRBJ2-6; D remains ambiguous. This CDR3 has 15 amino acids. V dropped 5 bases and J dropped 0 bases, with 8 bases sitting between them. CDR1 and CDR2 (germline): LNHDA, SQIVND (reference sequence). The CDR3 DNA reads TGTGCCAGTAGTGTGGGGTCCTCTGGGGCCAACGTCCTGACTTTC. The encoded protein is CASSVGSSGANVLTF.

This clonotype has just a few counts. The chain uses TRBV11-3 and TRBJ1-1, with unresolved D. This CDR3 has 12 residues. V was shortened by 1 base and J by 6 bases, with 6 bases between the two germline ends. The germline V gene encodes CDR1 SGHNT and CDR2 YENEEA. Here the CDR3 reads CASSLGLSEAFF. The CDR3, as DNA: TGTGCCAGCAGCTTAGGACTTTCTGAAGCTTTCTTT.

CDR3 residues: CASGSSSGEQFF. Written as DNA, the CDR3 is TGTGCCAGCGGAAGCTCCAGTGGTGAGCAGTTCTTC. The rearrangement joins TRBV7-3 to TRBJ2-1; no reliable D call. Germline loops: CDR1 SGHTA, CDR2 FQGTGA. CDR3 length equals 12 residues. V lost 8 bases and J lost 9, with 14 bases in between.

The CDR3 coding sequence is TGTGCCACTGCGGTCGGCGGGATCTCCTACGAGCAGTACTTC. It encodes CATAVGGISYEQYF. The chain recombines TRBV19 with TRBJ2-7; perhaps TRBD2 as D (6 bases). Deletions cut 10 bases from V and 0 bases from J, with 16 bases between. This CDR3 has 14 residues. Germline CDR1 is LNHDA and CDR2 is SQIVND (reference sequence).

The chain uses TRBV5-4 and TRBJ2-3; D possibly corresponds to TRBD2 (6 bases). The CDR3 is 16 residues long. Looked up from germline, CDR1 is SGHNT and CDR2 is YYREEE (reference sequence). V lost 1 base and J lost 1, with 13 bases in between. The CDR3 region is CASSLLTSLGTDTQYF. DNA of the CDR3: TGTGCCAGCAGCTTGCTAACTAGCCTTGGCACAGATACGCAGTATTTT.

This clonotype was detected only a few times. The chain links TRBV7-2 to TRBJ2-1, with TRBD1 matching over 7 bases. V lost 5 bases, J lost 7 bases, and 14 bases stayed unmatched. The CDR3 is 16 amino acids. In germline, CDR1 is SGHTA, CDR2 FQGNSA. The CDR3 is CASSRGQPLLGNEQFF. DNA of the CDR3: TGTGCCAGCAGCCGGGGACAGCCATTATTGGGTAATGAGCAGTTCTTC.

This chain links TRBV2 with TRBJ1-6; TRBD1 matches 9 bases. The CDR3 loop spans 14 amino acids. Trimming at V came to 3 bases and at J to 8 bases, leaving 2 bases not matched to a gene. Germline lookup yields CDR1 SNHLY and CDR2 FYNNEI. The chain's CDR3 is CASSDDRGDSPLHF. The CDR3 region has the DNA TGTGCCAGCAGTGACGACAGGGGGGATTCACCCCTCCACTTT.

The V call is TRBV5-4, the J call TRBJ1-6, with D possibly matching TRBD1 (5 bases). V dropped 2 bases and J dropped 7 bases, with 10 bases sitting between them. This CDR3 has 14 amino acids. The germline V gene encodes CDR1 SGHNT and CDR2 YYREEE (reference sequence). The CDR3: CASSFPGSNSPLHF. The CDR3 DNA sequence: TGTGCCAGCAGCTTCCCAGGGTCGAATTCACCCCTCCACTTT.